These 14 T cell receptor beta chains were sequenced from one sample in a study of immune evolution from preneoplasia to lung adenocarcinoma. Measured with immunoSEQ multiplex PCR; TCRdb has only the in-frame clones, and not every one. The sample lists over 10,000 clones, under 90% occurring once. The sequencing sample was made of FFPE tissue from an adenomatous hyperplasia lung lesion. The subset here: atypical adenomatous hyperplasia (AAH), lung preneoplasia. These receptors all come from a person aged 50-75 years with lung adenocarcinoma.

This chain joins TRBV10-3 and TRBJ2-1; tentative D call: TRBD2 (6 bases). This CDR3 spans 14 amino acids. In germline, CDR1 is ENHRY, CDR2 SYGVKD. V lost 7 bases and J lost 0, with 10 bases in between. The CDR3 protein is CAIKVGGSYNEQFF. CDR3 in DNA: TGTGCCATCAAGGTCGGGGGCTCCTACAATGAGCAGTTCTTC.

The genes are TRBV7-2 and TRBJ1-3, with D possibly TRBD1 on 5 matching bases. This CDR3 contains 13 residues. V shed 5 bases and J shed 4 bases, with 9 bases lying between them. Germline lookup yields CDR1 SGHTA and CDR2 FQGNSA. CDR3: CASSLRQGNTIYF. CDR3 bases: TGTGCCAGCAGCCTCCGACAGGGAAACACCATATATTTT.

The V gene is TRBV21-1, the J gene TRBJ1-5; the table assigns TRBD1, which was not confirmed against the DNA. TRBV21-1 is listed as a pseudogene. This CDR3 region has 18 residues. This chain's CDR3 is CASSKRNRDRGLTQPQHF. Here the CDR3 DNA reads TGTGCCAGCAGCAAAAGAAACCGGGACAGGGGGCTGACGCAGCCCCAGCATTTT.

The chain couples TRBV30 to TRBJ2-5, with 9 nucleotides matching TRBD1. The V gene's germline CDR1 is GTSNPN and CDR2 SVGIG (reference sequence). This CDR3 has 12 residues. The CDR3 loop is CAYDRGTETQYF. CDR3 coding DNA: TGTGCATATGACAGGGGGACAGAGACCCAGTACTTC.

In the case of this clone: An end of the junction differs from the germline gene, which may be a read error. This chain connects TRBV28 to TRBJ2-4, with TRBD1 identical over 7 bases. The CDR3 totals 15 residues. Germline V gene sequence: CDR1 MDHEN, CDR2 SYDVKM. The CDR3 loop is CASSSTTGTVPHPRF. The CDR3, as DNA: TGTGCCAGCAGTTCCACAACAGGGACAGTCCCTCACCCACGGTTC. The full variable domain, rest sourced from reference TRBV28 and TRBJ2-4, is DVKVTQSSRYLVKRTGEKVFLECVQDMDHENMFWYRQDPGLGLRLIYFSYDVKMKEKGDIPEGYSVSREKKERFSLILESASTNQTSMYLCASSSTTGTVPHPRFGAGTRLSVL.

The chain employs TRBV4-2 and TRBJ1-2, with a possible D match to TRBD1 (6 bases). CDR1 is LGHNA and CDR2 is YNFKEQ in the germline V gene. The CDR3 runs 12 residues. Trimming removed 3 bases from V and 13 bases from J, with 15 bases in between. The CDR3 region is CASSQARGGRTF. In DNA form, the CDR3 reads TGTGCCAGCAGCCAGGCCCGGGGGGGCCGCACCTTC.

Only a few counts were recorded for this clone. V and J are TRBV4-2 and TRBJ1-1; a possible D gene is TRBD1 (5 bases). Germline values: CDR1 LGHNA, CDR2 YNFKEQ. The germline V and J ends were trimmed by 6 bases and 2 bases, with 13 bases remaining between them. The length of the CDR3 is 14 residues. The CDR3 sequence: CASSHDRPNTEAFF. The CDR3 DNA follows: TGTGCCAGCAGTCACGACAGACCTAACACTGAAGCTTTCTTT.

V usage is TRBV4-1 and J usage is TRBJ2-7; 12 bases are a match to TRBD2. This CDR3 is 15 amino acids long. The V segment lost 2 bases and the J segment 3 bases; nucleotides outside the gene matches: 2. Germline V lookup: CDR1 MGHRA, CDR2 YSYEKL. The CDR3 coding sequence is TGCGCCAGCAGCCAACAGACTAGCGGGAGCTACGAGCAGTACTTC. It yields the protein CASSQQTSGSYEQYF.

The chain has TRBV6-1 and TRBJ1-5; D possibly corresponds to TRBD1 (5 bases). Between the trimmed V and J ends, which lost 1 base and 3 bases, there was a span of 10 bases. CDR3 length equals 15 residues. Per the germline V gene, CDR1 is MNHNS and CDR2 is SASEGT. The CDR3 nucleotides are TGTGCCAGCAGTGAAGGGGGGGGACTCAATCAGCCCCAGCATTTT. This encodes CASSEGGGLNQPQHF.

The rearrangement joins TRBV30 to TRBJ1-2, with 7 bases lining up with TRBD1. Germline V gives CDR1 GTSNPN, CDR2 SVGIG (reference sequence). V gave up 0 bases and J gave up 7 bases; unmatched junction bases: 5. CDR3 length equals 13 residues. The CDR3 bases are TGTGCCTGGAGTGTAAGAGGGGGCTCTGGCTACACCTTC. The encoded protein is CAWSVRGGSGYTF.

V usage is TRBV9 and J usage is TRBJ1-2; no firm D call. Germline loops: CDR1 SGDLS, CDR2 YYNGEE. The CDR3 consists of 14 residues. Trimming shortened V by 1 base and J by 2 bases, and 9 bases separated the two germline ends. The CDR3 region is CASSVQAGNYGYTF. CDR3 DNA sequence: TGTGCCAGCAGCGTACAAGCAGGCAACTATGGCTACACCTTC.

In DNA, the CDR3 is TGTGCCAGCAGCGTAGCGGGGGCTAGCGGGACGAGAACAGATACGCAGTATTTT. It translates to CASSVAGASGTRTDTQYF. The V call is TRBV9, the J call TRBJ2-3, with 9 bases matching TRBD2. Looked up from germline, CDR1 is SGDLS and CDR2 is YYNGEE. The V and J ends lost 0 bases and 3 bases, in that order; junction bases with no gene match: 11. This CDR3 is built from 18 residues.

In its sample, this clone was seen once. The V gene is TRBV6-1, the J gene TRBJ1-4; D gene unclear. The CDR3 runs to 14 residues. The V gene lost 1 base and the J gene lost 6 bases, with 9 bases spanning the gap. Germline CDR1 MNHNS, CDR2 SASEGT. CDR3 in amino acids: CASSEDTHYEKLFF. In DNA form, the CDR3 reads TGTGCCAGCAGTGAAGACACCCACTATGAAAAACTGTTTTTT.

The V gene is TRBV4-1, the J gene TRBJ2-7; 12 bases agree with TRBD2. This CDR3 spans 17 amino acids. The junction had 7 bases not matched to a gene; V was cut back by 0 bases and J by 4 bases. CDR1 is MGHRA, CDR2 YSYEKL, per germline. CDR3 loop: CASSQDLGLAGRYEQYF. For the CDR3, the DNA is TGCGCCAGCAGCCAAGATCTCGGACTAGCGGGAAGGTACGAGCAGTACTTC.